This is a list of T cell receptor beta chains from one sample in a study of graft-versus-host responses after intestinal transplantation. Antigen specificity for these receptors is unknown. Clones were read by immunoSEQ multiplex PCR, and TCRdb kept only the in-frame ones, dropping some. The data contain roughly 96,000 clones, about 91% of them singletons. The sequencing used unstimulated CD8+ T cells sorted from spleen or lymph node cells, collected before intestinal transplant. These receptors all come from a human donor who received an intestinal transplant. CDR3s include the opening cysteine and the closing phenylalanine or tryptophan. Fields, in order: CDR3 DNA, CDR3 protein, J gene, V gene, clone size, D gene. D genes are given only for firm matches. Where a row states a size, it is once, few, many or the class of an expanded clone; other rows omit it.

cdr3_nt: TGTGCCAGCAGCCGGCAGGGGGCGAATGAGCAGTTCTTC; cdr3_aa: CASSRQGANEQFF; j_call: TRBJ2-1; v_call: TRBV14; clone_size: once; d_call: TRBD1
cdr3_nt: TGTGCCAGCAGTTTAAGGCAGGAGGTACGTTACAATGAGCAGTTCTTC; cdr3_aa: CASSLRQEVRYNEQFF; j_call: TRBJ2-1; v_call: TRBV27; clone_size: .; d_call: .
cdr3_nt: TGTGCCTGTCAGGGGCCCGCTAACTATGGCTACACCTTC; cdr3_aa: CACQGPANYGYTF; j_call: TRBJ1-2; v_call: TRBV30; clone_size: .; d_call: .
cdr3_nt: TGTGCCAGTTCACAGGGAAAGAACACTGAAGCTTTCTTT; cdr3_aa: CASSQGKNTEAFF; j_call: TRBJ1-1; v_call: TRBV27; clone_size: .; d_call: .
cdr3_nt: TGTGCCAGCAGTGAAGAAAGGGGAACACCTACCGAGCAGTACTTC; cdr3_aa: CASSEERGTPTEQYF; j_call: TRBJ2-7; v_call: TRBV2; clone_size: .; d_call: .
cdr3_nt: TGTGCCAGCAGCCCCCGGACTAGCGGGAGTTGGCCCTACAATGAGCAGTTCTTC; cdr3_aa: CASSPRTSGSWPYNEQFF; j_call: TRBJ2-1; v_call: TRBV9; clone_size: .; d_call: TRBD2
cdr3_nt: TGCGCCAGCAGCTACAGGACTAGGCGGGGGGTCTTAAATGAGCAGTTCTTC; cdr3_aa: CASSYRTRRGVLNEQFF; j_call: TRBJ2-1; v_call: TRBV5-1; clone_size: .; d_call: TRBD2
cdr3_nt: TGTGCCAGCCTCCGGTCCCGGGGTCCCTACAATGAGCAGTTCTTC; cdr3_aa: CASLRSRGPYNEQFF; j_call: TRBJ2-1; v_call: TRBV6-1; clone_size: .; d_call: .
cdr3_nt: TGTGCCAGCAGTCACCCCGGGAGATTCGACGAGCAGTACTTC; cdr3_aa: CASSHPGRFDEQYF; j_call: TRBJ2-7; v_call: TRBV6-6; clone_size: .; d_call: .
cdr3_nt: TGTGCCAGCAGCTTAGCCCGGCCGGGGATGGGAATACAATACGAGCAGTACTTC; cdr3_aa: CASSLARPGMGIQYEQYF; j_call: TRBJ2-7; v_call: TRBV7-2; clone_size: .; d_call: .
cdr3_nt: TGCGCCAGCAGCTTCCGAGCGGGAGGATGGAGTGAGCAGTACTTC; cdr3_aa: CASSFRAGGWSEQYF; j_call: TRBJ2-7; v_call: TRBV5-1; clone_size: .; d_call: TRBD2
cdr3_nt: TGTGCCAGCAGCAGTACTATAGAAGACACCGGGGAGCTGTTTTTT; cdr3_aa: CASSSTIEDTGELFF; j_call: TRBJ2-2; v_call: TRBV2; clone_size: .; d_call: .
cdr3_nt: TGTGCCAGCAGTGAAGCGAAGGCGGGTGGCTACACCTTC; cdr3_aa: CASSEAKAGGYTF; j_call: TRBJ1-2; v_call: TRBV2; clone_size: .; d_call: .
cdr3_nt: TGTGCCAGCAGCAAGGACAGGGAGGTCAACACTGAAGCTTTCTTT; cdr3_aa: CASSKDREVNTEAFF; j_call: TRBJ1-1; v_call: TRBV5-6; clone_size: .; d_call: TRBD1
cdr3_nt: TGTGCCAGCCGCACAGGGACGAACACTGAAGCTTTCTTT; cdr3_aa: CASRTGTNTEAFF; j_call: TRBJ1-1; v_call: TRBV7-6; clone_size: .; d_call: .
cdr3_nt: TGCGCCAGCAGCTGGGACAGGAACTACGAGCAGTACTTC; cdr3_aa: CASSWDRNYEQYF; j_call: TRBJ2-7; v_call: TRBV4-1; clone_size: .; d_call: TRBD1
cdr3_nt: TGTGCCAGCAGCTTGGATCGGGCGGCGGGAGGGTCGGGAAATGAGCAGTTCTTC; cdr3_aa: CASSLDRAAGGSGNEQFF; j_call: TRBJ2-1; v_call: TRBV5-6; clone_size: once; d_call: TRBD2
cdr3_nt: TGCGCCAGCAGCCTTGGGACAGGGGGTATTTACGAGCAGTACTTC; cdr3_aa: CASSLGTGGIYEQYF; j_call: TRBJ2-7; v_call: TRBV4-1; clone_size: .; d_call: TRBD1
cdr3_nt: TGTGCCAGCAGCTTCCTCGGGACGGGGGACCCCCTCTCTGGAAACACCATATATTTT; cdr3_aa: CASSFLGTGDPLSGNTIYF; j_call: TRBJ1-3; v_call: TRBV7-9; clone_size: .; d_call: .
cdr3_nt: TGTGCCAGCAGCGTGGAATGGAGGAACACCGGGGAGCTGTTTTTT; cdr3_aa: CASSVEWRNTGELFF; j_call: TRBJ2-2; v_call: TRBV9; clone_size: once; d_call: .
cdr3_nt: TGCGCCAGCAGCCAAGGGAGAGGGGGGGCACGGGAGCAGTACTTC; cdr3_aa: CASSQGRGGAREQYF; j_call: TRBJ2-7; v_call: TRBV4-3; clone_size: .; d_call: .
cdr3_nt: TGCGCCAGCAGCCCCCCGAATGAAAAACTGTTTTTT; cdr3_aa: CASSPPNEKLFF; j_call: TRBJ1-4; v_call: TRBV5-1; clone_size: .; d_call: .
cdr3_nt: TGTGCCAGCACGCGGACAGTGAGAGATGGCTACACCTTC; cdr3_aa: CASTRTVRDGYTF; j_call: TRBJ1-2; v_call: TRBV2; clone_size: .; d_call: .
cdr3_nt: TGTGCCAGCAGTTACTCGGATAGGGACTCTGTTTCACCCCTCCACTTT; cdr3_aa: CASSYSDRDSVSPLHF; j_call: TRBJ1-6; v_call: TRBV6-6; clone_size: .; d_call: .
cdr3_nt: TGTGCCAGCAGCTTATTAACAGGGGGCCCTCAGCCCCAGCATTTT; cdr3_aa: CASSLLTGGPQPQHF; j_call: TRBJ1-5; v_call: TRBV7-2; clone_size: .; d_call: TRBD1
cdr3_nt: TGCGCCAGCAGCTTGCGACAGGGGTATGCGAATGAGCAGTTCTTC; cdr3_aa: CASSLRQGYANEQFF; j_call: TRBJ2-1; v_call: TRBV5-1; clone_size: .; d_call: TRBD1
cdr3_nt: TGTGCCAGCAGCTTAGCTACAACAGGGGAAAATCAGCCCCAGCATTTT; cdr3_aa: CASSLATTGENQPQHF; j_call: TRBJ1-5; v_call: TRBV7-2; clone_size: .; d_call: TRBD1
cdr3_nt: TGTGCCAGTAGTTCTAACAGGGGGAATGAAAAACTGTTTTTT; cdr3_aa: CASSSNRGNEKLFF; j_call: TRBJ1-4; v_call: TRBV19; clone_size: .; d_call: TRBD1
cdr3_nt: TGCGCCAGCAGCTTCGTGTCCCCCTCCAGCGGGGAGCTGTTTTTT; cdr3_aa: CASSFVSPSSGELFF; j_call: TRBJ2-2; v_call: TRBV5-1; clone_size: .; d_call: .
cdr3_nt: TGTGCCAGCAGTTGGAGGGAACCCTATAATTCACCCCTCCACTTT; cdr3_aa: CASSWREPYNSPLHF; j_call: TRBJ1-6; v_call: TRBV6-5; clone_size: .; d_call: .
cdr3_nt: TGTGCCAGCAGCGTGCCCGGCTATGGCTACACCTTC; cdr3_aa: CASSVPGYGYTF; j_call: TRBJ1-2; v_call: TRBV9; clone_size: .; d_call: .
cdr3_nt: TGTGCCAGTAGTATGACAGGGGGGGCCTACGAGCAGTACTTC; cdr3_aa: CASSMTGGAYEQYF; j_call: TRBJ2-7; v_call: TRBV19; clone_size: .; d_call: TRBD1
cdr3_nt: TGCGCCAGCAGTCAATCGAGGGGGCTAACCGGGGAGCTGTTTTTT; cdr3_aa: CASSQSRGLTGELFF; j_call: TRBJ2-2; v_call: TRBV23-1; clone_size: .; d_call: TRBD1
cdr3_nt: TGTGCCACCAGCAGAGACTACAGGATGAACACTGAAGCTTTCTTT; cdr3_aa: CATSRDYRMNTEAFF; j_call: TRBJ1-1; v_call: TRBV15; clone_size: once; d_call: .
cdr3_nt: TGTGCCAGCAACCGACTAGCGGGAGGGCCTAACGGGGAGCTGTTTTTT; cdr3_aa: CASNRLAGGPNGELFF; j_call: TRBJ2-2; v_call: TRBV2; clone_size: .; d_call: TRBD2
cdr3_nt: TGCAGCGTCCCCCTGGGCAGTCTTGTCACTGAAGCTTTCTTT; cdr3_aa: CSVPLGSLVTEAFF; j_call: TRBJ1-1; v_call: TRBV29-1; clone_size: once; d_call: .
cdr3_nt: TGTGCCAGCACCGCACGACAGGGAGACAATCAGCCCCAGCATTTT; cdr3_aa: CASTARQGDNQPQHF; j_call: TRBJ1-5; v_call: TRBV6-1; clone_size: .; d_call: TRBD1
cdr3_nt: TGTGCCTGGAGTGTTTTCTCAGGGTCCTACGAGCAGTACTTC; cdr3_aa: CAWSVFSGSYEQYF; j_call: TRBJ2-7; v_call: TRBV30; clone_size: once; d_call: .
cdr3_nt: TGTGCCAGGTCATCCATCACAGGGGTGGACAAGAACATTCAGTACTTC; cdr3_aa: CARSSITGVDKNIQYF; j_call: TRBJ2-4; v_call: TRBV7-8; clone_size: .; d_call: TRBD1
cdr3_nt: TGTGCCAGCAGTTCATTGACTAGCGAGAGCTCCTACAATGAGCAGTTCTTC; cdr3_aa: CASSSLTSESSYNEQFF; j_call: TRBJ2-1; v_call: TRBV28; clone_size: .; d_call: TRBD2
cdr3_nt: TGTGCCAGCAGCTACAGGGGGCCCTACGAGCAGTACTTC; cdr3_aa: CASSYRGPYEQYF; j_call: TRBJ2-7; v_call: TRBV7-8; clone_size: .; d_call: TRBD1